The 30 T cell receptor beta chains below all came from one sample that was sequenced in a study of blood T cells in healthy people across ages. The second PCR ran about 7 to 12 cycles with a sample-barcoded 5' primer and J-beta primers. MiXCR, applied by TCRdb to the 5' RACE reads, yields one record per CDR3 protein. Here the sample spans roughly 1.5 million distinct CDR3 sequences, roughly 43% being singletons. The sample comprised blood. These receptor sequences come from a woman aged 18 to 35 in good health.

The rearrangement joins TRBV29-1 to TRBJ2-5; maybe TRBD2 (5 bases). The CDR3 spans 12 residues. Trimming left V 2 bases short and J 7 bases short, with 11 bases between. From germline, CDR1 is SQVTM and CDR2 ANQGSEA. The CDR3 protein is CSVETRDGTQYF. In nucleotides, the CDR3 is TGCAGCGTTGAAACTAGGGATGGGACCCAGTACTTC.

This sequence joins TRBV7-9 and TRBJ2-7; the match to TRBD1 covers 7 bases. Trimming at V came to 0 bases and at J to 2 bases, leaving 4 bases not matched to a gene. The CDR3 sequence is 15 residues long. Germline V gene lookup returns CDR1 SEHNR and CDR2 FQNEAQ (reference sequence). The CDR3 region is CASSLAGTAAYEQYF. The DNA for the CDR3 is TGTGCCAGCAGCTTAGCTGGGACAGCAGCCTACGAGCAGTACTTC. Full variable domain (rest looked up from reference TRBV7-9 and TRBJ2-7): DTGVSQNPRHKITKRGQNVTFRCDPISEHNRLYWYRQTLGQGPEFLTYFQNEAQLEKSRLLSDRFSAERPKGSFSTLEIQRTEQGDSAMYLCASSLAGTAAYEQYFGPGTRLTVT.

V gene TRBV4-3 combines with J gene TRBJ2-1; TRBD1 matches at 12 bases. Germline lookup yields CDR1 LGHNA and CDR2 YSLEER. Trimming cost V 0 bases and J 8 bases; bases outside gene matches: 5. CDR3 length equals 16 residues. The CDR3: CASSQDRGQGADEQFF. CDR3 DNA: TGCGCCAGCAGCCAAGATAGGGGACAGGGGGCCGATGAGCAGTTCTTC.

V usage is TRBV12-3 or TRBV12-4 and J usage is TRBJ1-2; D gene ambiguous. Trimming pared 6 bases from V and 3 bases from J, leaving 11 bases between. This CDR3 is 13 amino acids long. The CDR3: CASREDLDYGYTF. DNA of the CDR3: TGTGCCAGCAGGGAGGATTTAGACTATGGCTACACCTTC.

There are a few counts of this clonotype. The rearrangement joins TRBV4-1 to TRBJ1-1; D gene ambiguous. Germline CDR1 and CDR2: MGHRA and YSYEKL. The CDR3 consists of 15 residues. V was shortened by 4 bases and J by 1 base, with 13 bases between the two germline ends. The CDR3 region is CASSLVKGKNTEAFF. As DNA, the CDR3 is TGCGCCAGCAGCCTTGTGAAGGGCAAGAACACTGAAGCTTTCTTT.

The chain couples TRBV12-3 or TRBV12-4 to TRBJ2-7; possibly TRBD1 for D (6 bases). V lost 5 bases and J lost 8, with 16 bases in between. This CDR3 spans 13 amino acids. The chain's CDR3 is CASSQDSLPKQYF. The DNA of the CDR3 is TGTGCCAGCAGTCAGGACAGCCTCCCTAAGCAGTACTTC.

This chain joins TRBV7-2 and TRBJ2-3; D ambiguous. CDR3 length: 15 residues. Trimming pared 5 bases from V and 0 bases from J, leaving 12 bases between. Germline V CDR1 and CDR2: SGHTA, FQGNSA. CDR3 bases: TGTGCCAGCAGCCTCGTAAAAGAAAGCACAGATACGCAGTATTTT. Protein product: CASSLVKESTDTQYF. The complete variable domain, with remaining parts taken from reference TRBV7-2 and TRBJ2-3, reads GAGVSQSPSNKVTEKGKDVELRCDPISGHTALYWYRQSLGQGLEFLIYFQGNSAPDKSGLPSDRFSAERTGGSVSTLTIQRTQQEDSAVYLCASSLVKESTDTQYFGPGTRLTVL.

This clonotype was seen only a few times. The chain is built from TRBV6-2 or TRBV6-3 and TRBJ1-2; TRBD1 might be the D (5 bases). This CDR3 has 12 residues. In germline, CDR1 is MNHEY, CDR2 SVGEGT. Trimming pared 5 bases from V and 6 bases from J, leaving 10 bases between. CDR3 sequence reads: CASSHRINGYTF. In nucleotides, the CDR3 is TGTGCCAGCAGTCACAGGATTAATGGCTACACCTTC.

V is TRBV5-4 and J is TRBJ2-5; D not certain. V gave up 4 bases and J gave up 2 bases, with 9 bases separating them. The CDR3 is 13 amino acids. CDR1 and CDR2 from the germline V gene are SGHNT and YYREEE (reference sequence). CDR3 loop: CASSQPPQETQYF. CDR3 bases: TGTGCCAGCAGCCAGCCCCCACAAGAGACCCAGTACTTC.

This clonotype occurred a few times. The V call is TRBV20-1, the J call TRBJ2-3; possible D gene TRBD1, 6 bases. Germline assignment: CDR1 DFQATT and CDR2 SNEGSKA (reference sequence). The CDR3 runs 14 residues. V lost 5 bases and J 4 bases, leaving 16 bases between the germline ends. CDR3 in DNA: TGCAGTGCTCTCTTTGGGCGGACAGCAGATACGCAGTATTTT. Amino acid sequence: CSALFGRTADTQYF.

This clonotype was found a few times. The rearrangement uses TRBV29-1 and TRBJ1-1, with a tentative D call TRBD1 (6 bases). CDR3 length: 13 residues. V gave up 3 bases and J gave up 4 bases, with 12 bases separating them. CDR1 is SQVTM, CDR2 ANQGSEA, per germline. In DNA form, the CDR3 reads TGCAGCGTTGAGGGGGCAATGGGCACTGAAGCTTTCTTT. Translating gives CSVEGAMGTEAFF.

This clonotype was observed a few times. The CDR3 loop is CASSQVWDRVNNEQFF. The CDR3 DNA follows: TGCGCCAGCAGCCAAGTCTGGGACAGGGTCAACAATGAGCAGTTCTTC. The chain links TRBV4-1 to TRBJ2-1, with 9 bases identical to TRBD1. V shed 1 base and J 5 bases; nucleotides not matched to a gene: 6. Germline V CDR1 and CDR2: MGHRA, YSYEKL. The CDR3 sequence is 16 residues long.

The rearrangement links TRBV3-1 to TRBJ2-7; D not certain. The V gene's germline CDR1 is LGHDT and CDR2 YNNKEL (reference sequence). This CDR3 spans 14 amino acids. V lost 3 bases, J lost 2 bases, and 11 bases lay in between. The CDR3 loop reads CASSQPFGAYEQYF. DNA for the CDR3: TGTGCCAGCAGCCAGCCCTTCGGAGCCTACGAGCAGTACTTC.

A few counts support this clonotype. The rearrangement uses TRBV7-9 and TRBJ1-2; D might be TRBD1 (5 bases). The germline gives CDR1 SEHNR, CDR2 FQNEAQ (reference sequence). V was shortened by 4 bases and J by 4 bases, with 19 bases between the two germline ends. The CDR3 is 16 amino acids. CDR3: CASSSLPVGEVYGYTF. CDR3 bases: TGTGCCAGCAGCTCCCTCCCGGTAGGGGAGGTCTATGGCTACACCTTC. The full variable domain, with the rest looked up from reference TRBV7-9 and TRBJ1-2, is DTGVSQNPRHKITKRGQNVTFRCDPISEHNRLYWYRQTLGQGPEFLTYFQNEAQLEKSRLLSDRFSAERPKGSFSTLEIQRTEQGDSAMYLCASSSLPVGEVYGYTFGSGTRLTVV.

The chain employs TRBV9 and TRBJ1-2, with 10 bases aligning to TRBD1. The germline gives CDR1 SGDLS, CDR2 YYNGEE. The V segment lost 3 bases and the J segment 6 bases; nucleotides outside the gene matches: 5. The CDR3 length is 14 residues. The CDR3 DNA reads TGTGCCAGCAGCGCCCGGACAGGGGGACATGGCTACACCTTC. Protein: CASSARTGGHGYTF. The full variable domain, its missing parts supplied by reference TRBV9 and TRBJ1-2, is DSGVTQTPKHLITATGQRVTLRCSPRSGDLSVYWYQQSLDQGLQFLIQYYNGEERAKGNILERFSAQQFPDLHSELNLSSLELGDSALYFCASSARTGGHGYTFGSGTRLTVV.

The table lists this clonotype with a few counts. This chain's CDR3 is CSARAEVGYGYTF. The CDR3 nucleotides are TGCAGTGCTAGAGCGGAGGTTGGCTATGGCTACACCTTC. V and J are TRBV20-1 and TRBJ1-2, with no clear D. The CDR3 extends over 13 amino acids. The V end was cut by 1 base, the J end by 4 bases, with 10 bases between. The germline gives CDR1 DFQATT, CDR2 SNEGSKA (reference sequence).

Only a few counts were recorded for this clonotype. The J gene is TRBJ2-7, the V gene TRBV6-6; D gene unclear. The V gene's germline CDR1 is MNHNY and CDR2 SVGAGI (reference sequence). This CDR3 has 14 residues. Trimming pared 0 bases from V and 0 bases from J, leaving 6 bases between. The CDR3 sequence is CASSYSQTSYEQYF. The CDR3 region has the DNA TGTGCCAGCAGTTACTCCCAGACCTCCTACGAGCAGTACTTC.

A remark on this clonotype: Because the CDR3 is missing its conserved closing phenylalanine or tryptophan, this is likely a read error. The CDR3 nucleotides are TGTGCCACCCGAAATCTCGAGGATGAGCAGTACTTA. Amino acids: CATRNLEDEQYL. V usage is TRBV7-9 and J usage is TRBJ2-7; no firm D call. Germline-derived CDR1 and CDR2 are SEHNR and FQNEAQ (reference sequence). V shed 10 bases and J shed 7 bases, with 17 bases lying between them. The CDR3 has 12 residues.

V usage is TRBV2 and J usage is TRBJ2-4; D is tentatively TRBD1 or TRBD2 (5 bases each). The J call is in doubt because the DNA end fits TRBJ2-7 better. CDR3 length: 14 amino acids. Germline lookup yields CDR1 SNHLY and CDR2 FYNNEI. CDR3 protein: CASSDQGGGYEQYF. The CDR3 DNA sequence: TGTGCCAGCAGTGACCAGGGTGGAGGCTACGAGCAGTACTTC.

In this sample, this clonotype turned up many times. This rearrangement joins TRBV24-1 to TRBJ2-1; a possible D gene is TRBD2 (7 bases). Germline V gives CDR1 KGHDR, CDR2 SFDVKD. V was shortened by 4 bases and J by 8 bases, with 17 bases between the two germline ends. This CDR3 has 15 residues. CDR3: CATSESGGASDEQFF. As DNA, the CDR3 is TGTGCCACCAGTGAATCGGGGGGCGCCTCAGATGAGCAGTTCTTC.

The J gene is TRBJ2-3, the V gene TRBV7-2, with TRBD2 matching over 12 bases. Per the germline V gene, CDR1 is SGHTA and CDR2 is FQGNSA. The CDR3 is 17 amino acids. V dropped 5 bases and J dropped 0; count of bases not matched to a gene: 6. The CDR3 is CASSPRTSGASTDTQYF. The CDR3 DNA is TGTGCCAGCAGCCCTCGGACTAGCGGGGCTAGCACAGATACGCAGTATTTT. The whole variable domain, remainder taken from reference TRBV7-2 and TRBJ2-3, is GAGVSQSPSNKVTEKGKDVELRCDPISGHTALYWYRQSLGQGLEFLIYFQGNSAPDKSGLPSDRFSAERTGGSVSTLTIQRTQQEDSAVYLCASSPRTSGASTDTQYFGPGTRLTVL.

The chain combines TRBV10-3 with TRBJ2-3; the match to TRBD2 covers 12 bases. CDR3 size: 16 residues. Germline loops: CDR1 ENHRY, CDR2 SYGVKD. V shed 2 bases and J 4 bases; nucleotides not matched to a gene: 4. CDR3 sequence reads: CAISEATSGGPDTQYF. DNA for the CDR3: TGTGCCATCAGTGAGGCGACTAGCGGGGGTCCAGATACGCAGTATTTT.

The rearrangement links TRBV13 to TRBJ2-7; D gene ambiguous. The CDR3 loop spans 14 amino acids. Trimming cost V 5 bases and J 0 bases, with 11 bases left between them. Germline V gives CDR1 PRHDT, CDR2 FYEKMQ (reference sequence). The CDR3 DNA is TGTGCCAGCAGCAGAAAAATCCGCTCCTACGAGCAGTACTTC. Translated: CASSRKIRSYEQYF.

CDR3: CASSPTGALHGYTF. For the CDR3, the DNA is TGTGCCAGCAGTCCAACAGGGGCGCTCCATGGCTACACCTTC. This sequence joins TRBV6-2 or TRBV6-3 and TRBJ1-2; TRBD1 matches at 7 bases. J gave up 6 bases and V 5 bases, and 9 bases lay outside the gene matches. The CDR3 spans 14 residues. Germline values: CDR1 MNHEY, CDR2 SVGEGT.

This clonotype was seen a few times. V and J are TRBV7-2 and TRBJ2-3, with D possibly being TRBD2 (7 bases). The germline V gene has CDR1 SGHTA and CDR2 FQGNSA. The CDR3 loop spans 16 amino acids. V was clipped by 1 base and J by 2 bases, with 13 bases between them. The chain's CDR3 is CASSLGGGLITDTQYF. CDR3 DNA sequence: TGTGCCAGCAGCTTAGGGGGGGGGCTGATCACAGATACGCAGTATTTT.

The DNA for the CDR3 is TGTGCCACCGAATGGGGTCGTGAGCAGTTCTTC. It codes for CATEWGREQFF. V gene TRBV24-1 combines with J gene TRBJ2-1; no firm D call. The CDR3 covers 11 residues. Germline V gene lookup returns CDR1 KGHDR and CDR2 SFDVKD. Trimming removed 9 bases from V and 9 bases from J, with 11 bases in between.

A few counts support this clonotype. V usage is TRBV2 and J usage is TRBJ2-5; 10 nucleotides align to TRBD2. The V gene's germline CDR1 is SNHLY and CDR2 FYNNEI. This CDR3 comprises 15 residues. Trimming took 6 bases from V and 5 from J; bases not matched to a gene: 9. Here the CDR3 reads CASRPSGGERETQYF. In DNA, the CDR3 is TGTGCCAGCAGACCAAGCGGGGGGGAGCGGGAGACCCAGTACTTC.

The chain has TRBV12-3 or TRBV12-4 and TRBJ2-2; no reliable D call. Trimming shortened V by 4 bases and J by 6 bases, and 21 bases separated the two germline ends. This CDR3 is 17 amino acids long. The CDR3 loop reads CASSSRAGLVFSGELFF. The CDR3 DNA sequence: TGTGCCAGCAGTTCCCGGGCCGGTCTTGTCTTCTCCGGGGAGCTGTTTTTT.

V usage is TRBV12-3 or TRBV12-4 and J usage is TRBJ2-5; D possibly matches TRBD1 or TRBD2 (5 bases each). The J call may be wrong; the DNA end is better matched by TRBJ2-7. The CDR3 runs 14 residues. CDR3: CASSYRDVDYEQYF. CDR3 DNA: TGTGCCAGCAGTTACCGGGACGTCGACTACGAGCAGTACTTC.

This clonotype was found a few times. The chain has TRBV20-1 and TRBJ2-3; D uncertain. CDR1 DFQATT and CDR2 SNEGSKA come from the germline V gene (reference sequence). This CDR3 comprises 12 residues. V was pared by 5 bases and J by 4 bases, with 10 bases between. The CDR3 region is CSAPIGSDTQYF. For the CDR3, the DNA is TGCAGTGCTCCCATCGGATCAGATACGCAGTATTTT.